In this sample, the clone carrying this T cell receptor (beta chain) turned up a few times. These data are taken from a study of immune characterization of retroperitoneal liposarcoma. CDR1 is MNHNS, CDR2 SASEGT, per germline. Trimming removed 7 bases from V and 4 bases from J; junction bases left unmatched: 6. The CDR3 spans 14 residues. TCRdb independently ran MiXCR on the PCR reads; one entry per CDR3 protein. Of around 8,000 distinct CDR3 sequences in the sample, 30% are singletons; the top ten hold over 12%. The sequenced material came from blood. The source is a male donor with retroperitoneal liposarcoma. V usage is TRBV6-1 and J usage is TRBJ2-7; 11 bases are a match to TRBD2. CDR3 DNA: TGTGCCAGCAAGGAACTAGCGGGAGTTTACGAGCAGTACTTC. Its translation is CASKELAGVYEQYF.